This TCR beta chain was found in a study of CD8 T cells in ankylosing spondylitis. General observations from the study: What appeared characteristic of ankylosing spondylitis blood was a TCR beta motif of several highly homologous variants. Disease-linked clones bore a CD8+ phenotype, appearing relatively rarely in peripheral blood. Disease-linked clones reportedly concentrated significantly in matched ankylosing spondylitis synovial fluid.

Many counts were recorded for this clonotype. What it binds is not known. Quantitative molecular-barcoded 5'-RACE generated the TCR beta libraries. TCRdb itself ran the 5' RACE reads through MiXCR, one entry per CDR3 protein. The table includes about 540,000 distinct CDR3 sequences, over 9.5% detected once. CDR3 size: 14 residues. The germline V and J ends were trimmed by 1 base and 5 bases, with 9 bases remaining between them. The germline V gene encodes CDR1 LGHNA and CDR2 YNFKEQ. The rearrangement joins TRBV4-2 to TRBJ1-5, with D hard to call. Sequencing input: blood, either unsorted or a sorted T cell fraction (not recorded which). The source is a male donor with ankylosing spondylitis. This CDR3 is CASSQVLEDQPQHF. CDR3 coding DNA: TGTGCCAGCAGCCAAGTCTTGGAGGATCAGCCCCAGCATTTT.